This TCR beta chain derives from a study of monozygotic twins with inflammatory bowel disease. The CDR3 has 18 residues. Germline CDR1 is MNHNS and CDR2 is SASEGT. Each TCR library used 3500 ng of total RNA. Template switching was used to attach UMIs, which incorporated a 6-nucleotide sample barcode. With the 5' RACE reads reprocessed, TCRdb shows one record per CDR3 protein and no DNA. The listing records about 150,000 distinct CDR3 sequences. The chain carries TRBV6-1 and TRBJ2-2; TCRdb names TRBD1, which stays unverified in the absence of DNA. Material: blood. The sequence was obtained from a human donor with ulcerative colitis or Crohn's disease, or a healthy co-twin of an affected twin (not recorded which). This chain's CDR3 is CASTYDEPGHSNTGELFF.